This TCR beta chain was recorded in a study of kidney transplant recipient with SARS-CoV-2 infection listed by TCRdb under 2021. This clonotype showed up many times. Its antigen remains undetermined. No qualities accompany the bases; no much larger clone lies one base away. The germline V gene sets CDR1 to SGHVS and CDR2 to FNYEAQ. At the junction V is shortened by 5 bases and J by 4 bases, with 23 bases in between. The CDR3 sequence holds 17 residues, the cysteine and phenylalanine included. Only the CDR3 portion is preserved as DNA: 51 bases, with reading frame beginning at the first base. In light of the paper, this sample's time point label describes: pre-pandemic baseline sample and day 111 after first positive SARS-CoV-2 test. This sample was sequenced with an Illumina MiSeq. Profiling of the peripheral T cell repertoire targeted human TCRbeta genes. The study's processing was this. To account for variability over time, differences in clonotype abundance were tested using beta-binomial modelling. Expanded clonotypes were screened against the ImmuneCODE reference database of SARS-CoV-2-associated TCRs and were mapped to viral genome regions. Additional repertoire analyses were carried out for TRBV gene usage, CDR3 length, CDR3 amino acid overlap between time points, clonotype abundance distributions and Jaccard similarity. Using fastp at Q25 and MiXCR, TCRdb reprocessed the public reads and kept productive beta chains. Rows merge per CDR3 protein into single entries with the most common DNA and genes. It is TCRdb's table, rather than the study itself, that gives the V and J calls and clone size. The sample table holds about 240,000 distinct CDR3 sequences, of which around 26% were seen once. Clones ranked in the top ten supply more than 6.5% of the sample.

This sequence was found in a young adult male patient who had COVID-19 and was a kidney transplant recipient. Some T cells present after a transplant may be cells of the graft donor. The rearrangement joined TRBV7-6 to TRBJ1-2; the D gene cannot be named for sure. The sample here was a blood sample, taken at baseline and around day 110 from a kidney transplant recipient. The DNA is TGTGCCAGCAGCATGAGGGATGAATCTCGAAAGACCTATGGCTACACCTTC. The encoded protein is CASSMRDESRKTYGYTF.